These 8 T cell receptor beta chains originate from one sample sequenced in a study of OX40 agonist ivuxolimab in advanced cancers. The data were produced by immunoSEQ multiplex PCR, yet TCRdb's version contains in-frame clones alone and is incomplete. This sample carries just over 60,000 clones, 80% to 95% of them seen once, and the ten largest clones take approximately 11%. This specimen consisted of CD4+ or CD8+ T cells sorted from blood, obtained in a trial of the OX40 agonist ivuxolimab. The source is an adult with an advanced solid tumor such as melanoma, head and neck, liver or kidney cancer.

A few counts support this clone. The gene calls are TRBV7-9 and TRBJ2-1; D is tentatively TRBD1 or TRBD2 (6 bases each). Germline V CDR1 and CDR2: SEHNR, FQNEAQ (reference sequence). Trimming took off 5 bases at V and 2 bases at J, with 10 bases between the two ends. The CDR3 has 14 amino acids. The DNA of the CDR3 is TGTGCCAGCAGCCCTAGGGGGGCCTACAATGAGCAGTTCTTC. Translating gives CASSPRGAYNEQFF.

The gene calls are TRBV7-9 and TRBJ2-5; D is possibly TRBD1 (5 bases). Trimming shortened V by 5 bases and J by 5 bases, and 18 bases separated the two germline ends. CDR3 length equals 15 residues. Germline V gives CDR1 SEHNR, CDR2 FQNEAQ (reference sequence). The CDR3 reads CASSLRQGSWETQYF. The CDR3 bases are TGTGCCAGCAGCCTCCGGCAGGGCTCCTGGGAGACCCAGTACTTC.

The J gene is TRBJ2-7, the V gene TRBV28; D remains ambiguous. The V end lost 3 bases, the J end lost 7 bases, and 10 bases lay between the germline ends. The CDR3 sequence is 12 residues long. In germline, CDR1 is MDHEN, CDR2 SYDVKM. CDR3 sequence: CASSFSTREQYF. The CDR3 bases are TGTGCCAGCAGTTTCTCTACTCGGGAGCAGTACTTC.

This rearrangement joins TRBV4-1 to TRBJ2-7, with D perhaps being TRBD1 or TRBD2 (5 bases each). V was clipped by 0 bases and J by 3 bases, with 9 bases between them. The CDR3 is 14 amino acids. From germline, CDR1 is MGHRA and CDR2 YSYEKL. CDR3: CASSQEGTNYEQYF. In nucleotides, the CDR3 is TGCGCCAGCAGCCAAGAGGGGACGAACTACGAGCAGTACTTC.

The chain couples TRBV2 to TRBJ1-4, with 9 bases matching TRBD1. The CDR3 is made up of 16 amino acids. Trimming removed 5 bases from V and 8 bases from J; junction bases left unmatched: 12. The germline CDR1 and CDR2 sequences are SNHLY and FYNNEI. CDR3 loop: CASSQFVDRGGEKLFF. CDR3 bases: TGTGCCAGCAGTCAATTCGTGGACAGGGGCGGAGAAAAACTGTTTTTT.

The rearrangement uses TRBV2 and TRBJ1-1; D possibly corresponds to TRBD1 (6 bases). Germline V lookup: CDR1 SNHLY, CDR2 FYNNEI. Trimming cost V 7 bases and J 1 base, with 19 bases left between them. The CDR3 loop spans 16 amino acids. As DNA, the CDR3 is TGTGCCAGCACCGAATCACCGACAGGTAGGAACACTGAAGCTTTCTTT. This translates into CASTESPTGRNTEAFF.

CDR3 in DNA: TGTGCCAGTACGGACAGGGGCTACAATGAGCAGTTCTTC. Its translation is CASTDRGYNEQFF. The chain combines TRBV27 with TRBJ2-1; TRBD1 matches at 9 bases. Germline assignment: CDR1 MNHEY and CDR2 SMNVEV (reference sequence). The CDR3 consists of 13 residues. The V and J ends lost 9 bases and 3 bases, in that order; junction bases with no gene match: 3.

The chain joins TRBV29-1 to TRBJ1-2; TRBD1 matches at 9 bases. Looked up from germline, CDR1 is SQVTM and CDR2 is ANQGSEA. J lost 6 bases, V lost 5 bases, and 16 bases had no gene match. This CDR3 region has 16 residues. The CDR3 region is CSVPTRGTGGGDGYTF. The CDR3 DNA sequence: TGCAGCGTTCCTACTCGGGGCACAGGGGGCGGGGATGGCTACACCTTC.